The 19 T cell receptor beta chains given below trace back to one sample, sequenced in a study of T cell responses to AZD1222 COVID-19 vaccine. Generated by immunoSEQ multiplex PCR, the TCRdb table keeps only in-frame clones and is missing some. This sample yields around 92,000 clones, of which about 90% are seen a single time; about 7.5% belongs to the top ten. The sequenced sample was peripheral blood, obtained on day 0 of AZD1222 vaccination. Receptors originate from an adult in good health.

The chain recombines TRBV5-1 with TRBJ1-2; no definite D call. The CDR3 contains 12 residues. Trimming pared 2 bases from V and 7 bases from J, leaving 9 bases between. Per germline, CDR1 SGHRS and CDR2 YFSETQ. The CDR3 is CASSFGPPGYTF. The CDR3 DNA is TGCGCCAGCAGCTTTGGCCCCCCTGGCTACACCTTC.

With regard to this clone: Sequence at one end of the junction differs from germline and may be a read error. The rearrangement uses TRBV7-2 and TRBJ2-1; TRBD2 is a possible D gene (7 bases). From germline, CDR1 is SGHTA and CDR2 FQGNSA. CDR3 length: 13 residues. The CDR3 loop reads CASRLGGGAEQFF. CDR3 bases: TGTGCCAGCAGATTAGGTGGGGGGGCTGAGCAGTTCTTC.

This chain joins TRBV6-5 and TRBJ1-1, with D unclear. CDR3 length equals 16 residues. V shed 0 bases and J shed 5 bases, with 16 bases lying between them. The germline gives CDR1 MNHEY, CDR2 SVGAGI. The CDR3 region is CASSYSNYPGRTEAFF. CDR3 sequence (DNA): TGTGCCAGCAGTTACTCGAATTACCCGGGGAGGACTGAAGCTTTCTTT.

The J gene is TRBJ1-3, the V gene TRBV5-6, with D unclear. Trimming took 6 bases from V and 0 from J, leaving 10 bases between them. This CDR3 has 14 residues. Germline V lookup: CDR1 SGHDT, CDR2 YYEEEE. The CDR3 sequence is CASTGLDSGNTIYF. CDR3 bases: TGTGCCAGCACCGGATTGGACTCTGGAAACACCATATATTTT.

This clone was seen more than once but under ten times. The V gene is TRBV28, the J gene TRBJ1-4; 7 nucleotides agree with TRBD1. CDR3 length: 17 residues. Unmatched junction bases numbered 7, after V lost 2 bases and J lost 1 base. From germline, CDR1 is MDHEN and CDR2 SYDVKM. The CDR3: CASSLGQGVRTNEKLFF. The CDR3 DNA sequence: TGTGCCAGCAGTTTAGGGCAGGGGGTAAGAACTAATGAAAAACTGTTTTTT.

The chain combines TRBV28 with TRBJ2-7; D call uncertain. The CDR3 totals 15 residues. Germline V gives CDR1 MDHEN, CDR2 SYDVKM. V shed 9 bases and J shed 3 bases, with 21 bases lying between them. The DNA of the CDR3 is TGTGCCAGTGCAGCTCCCGGCACAGAAAACTACGAGCAGTACTTC. The encoded protein is CASAAPGTENYEQYF.

This rearrangement joins TRBV29-1 to TRBJ2-3; possible D gene TRBD2, 7 bases. CDR1 and CDR2 from the germline V gene are SQVTM and ANQGSEA. Trimming cost V 3 bases and J 3 bases, with 13 bases left between them. CDR3 size: 14 residues. The CDR3 loop is CSVEGGRGTDTQYF. The CDR3 region has the DNA TGCAGCGTTGAGGGGGGGAGGGGGACAGATACGCAGTATTTT.

This rearrangement joins TRBV7-2 to TRBJ1-1; TRBD1 matches 9 bases. After removal of 0 bases from V and 4 bases from J, the junction contained 12 bases not matched to a gene. Germline V gene data show CDR1 as SGHTA and CDR2 as FQGNSA. The CDR3 length is 18 residues. CDR3 in DNA: TGTGCCAGCAGCTTAGCGGGGATCAACAGGGGGCGGATCACTGAAGCTTTCTTT. This encodes CASSLAGINRGRITEAFF.

This sequence joins TRBV7-3 and TRBJ2-5; D is perhaps TRBD2 (6 bases). This CDR3 has 15 residues. V was cut by 1 base and J by 0 bases, with 9 bases left in between. The germline gives CDR1 SGHTA, CDR2 FQGTGA. CDR3 coding DNA: TGTGCCAGCAGCTTAAACGGGGGAAACCAAGAGACCCAGTACTTC. It is translated as CASSLNGGNQETQYF.

The chain is built from TRBV28 and TRBJ2-7; TRBD1 aligns across 9 bases. Germline V gene data show CDR1 as MDHEN and CDR2 as SYDVKM. This CDR3 has 16 residues. With V trimmed by 4 bases and J by 3 bases, 10 bases remained unmatched. The CDR3 nucleotides read TGTGCCAGCAGTTCCCCCGCCGGGACAGGGATCTACGAGCAGTACTTC. Translated, it gives CASSSPAGTGIYEQYF.

This clone was seen a single time. The V and J genes are TRBV28 and TRBJ1-5, with D perhaps matching TRBD1 (6 bases). This CDR3 is built from 14 residues. V was trimmed by 6 bases and J by 0 bases, leaving 9 bases between them. Germline V gene data show CDR1 as MDHEN and CDR2 as SYDVKM. Written as DNA, the CDR3 is TGTGCCAGCAGCTGGGACATTAGCAATCAGCCCCAGCATTTT. The encoded protein is CASSWDISNQPQHF.

The rearrangement links TRBV7-2 to TRBJ1-6; TRBD1 matches 7 bases. The CDR3 extends over 13 amino acids. Germline loops: CDR1 SGHTA, CDR2 FQGNSA. The junction had 4 bases not matched to a gene; V was cut back by 5 bases and J by 9 bases. This CDR3 is CASSPGTASPLHF. DNA of the CDR3: TGTGCCAGCAGCCCCGGGACAGCTTCACCCCTCCACTTT.

This clone has only one observation. The V call is TRBV5-6, the J call TRBJ1-2; 7 bases line up with TRBD1. Germline-derived CDR1 and CDR2 are SGHDT and YYEEEE. The CDR3 totals 16 residues. After removal of 1 base from V and 6 bases from J, the junction contained 12 bases not matched to a gene. The DNA for the CDR3 is TGTGCCAGCAGCTTGTGGACAGGATCGGGTTGGGATGGCTACACCTTC. Translating gives CASSLWTGSGWDGYTF.

V is TRBV4-2 and J is TRBJ1-3; tentative D call: TRBD1 (5 bases). The germline CDR1 and CDR2 sequences are LGHNA and YNFKEQ. The V and J ends lost 0 bases and 5 bases respectively, with 11 bases between them. This CDR3 has 15 amino acids. The CDR3 region has the DNA TGTGCCAGCAGCCAAGATGGGACTACCAGAAACACCATATATTTT. Translating gives CASSQDGTTRNTIYF.

The chain has TRBV6-5 and TRBJ1-1, with D uncertain. The length of the CDR3 is 14 residues. Germline loops: CDR1 MNHEY, CDR2 SVGAGI. Trimming took 8 bases from V and 0 from J, leaving 13 bases between them. CDR3 coding DNA: TGTGCCAGCCAGCCCCCCGGGTTGAACACTGAAGCTTTCTTT. Translated: CASQPPGLNTEAFF.

The chain couples TRBV3-1 (or the pseudogene TRBV3-2) to TRBJ2-3, with D maybe TRBD1 (6 bases). Per the germline V gene, CDR1 is LGHDT and CDR2 is YNNKEL (reference sequence). Trimming removed 5 bases at V and 6 bases at J, with 12 bases between. The CDR3 length is 13 residues. The CDR3 spells CASSFDRSDTQYF. CDR3 bases: TGTGCCAGCAGCTTCGACAGGAGTGATACGCAGTATTTT.

This rearrangement joins TRBV4-1 to TRBJ1-2; the D is unclear. Germline loops: CDR1 MGHRA, CDR2 YSYEKL. V was cut by 4 bases and J by 2 bases, with 17 bases left in between. This CDR3 comprises 16 residues. DNA of the CDR3: TGCGCCAGCAGCCTCTTCCTTAGGACTGAAAACTATGGCTACACCTTC. Protein: CASSLFLRTENYGYTF.

This clone was detected once. The V and J genes are TRBV28 and TRBJ1-6; 8 bases are a match to TRBD1. Looked up from germline, CDR1 is MDHEN and CDR2 is SYDVKM. The CDR3 spans 14 residues. V trimming: 3 bases; J trimming: 7 bases; junction bases outside the gene matches: 2. Written as DNA, the CDR3 is TGTGCCAGCAGTTTCAGGGGGCGGAATTCACCCCTCCACTTT. Encoded protein: CASSFRGRNSPLHF.

For this clone: At one end the junction does not follow the germline gene, possibly because of a read error. This rearrangement joins TRBV7-7 to TRBJ2-3, with D possibly being TRBD1 or TRBD2 (6 bases each). The CDR3 covers 15 residues. Germline V gene data show CDR1 as SSHAT and CDR2 as FNYEAQ (reference sequence). The CDR3 sequence is CASSRGRESTDTQYF. CDR3 coding DNA: TGTGCTAGCAGCCGGGGGCGCGAGTCGACAGATACGCAGTATTTT.